This T cell receptor beta chain was captured in a study of blood T cell repertoires in COVID-19. Study context: Acute and convalescent COVID-19 samples came from the United States, Italy and Spain. T cells, B-cell-depleted T cells, or PBMCs provided the cDNA or gDNA that served as material.

V gave up 4 bases and J gave up 2 bases, with 8 bases separating them. This CDR3 is 13 amino acids long. Germline V CDR1 and CDR2: LNHDA, SQIVND (reference sequence). In the study's own analysis: Estimation of nucleated cell counts relied on the amplification of reference gene primers. The protocol was immunoSEQ multiplex PCR, while the TCRdb copy is restricted to in-frame clones and leaves out a portion. V and J calls and clone size are given by that table; D and trimming were obtained from the DNA. The table has tens of thousands of clones, about three quarters seen once. This clone was recorded once.

The sample taken for sequencing was peripheral blood. This TCR was sampled from a human donor with active or convalescent COVID-19. The donor label of this sample is uncertain. The genes are TRBV19 and TRBJ1-2; D possibly corresponds to TRBD1 (6 bases). CDR3 DNA: TGTGCCAGTAGTAACAGGGAGAACTATGGCTACACCTTC. This gives the protein CASSNRENYGYTF.